The clone carrying this T cell receptor (beta chain) was seen more than once but under ten times. Its antigen is unknown. This record comes from a study of metastatic and nonmetastatic thyroid tumors. Study at large: Where malignant and benign thyroid patients were concerned, repertoires were compared across blood and tumor or nodule tissue. Study observations and caveats: Malignant thyroid tumors reportedly exceeded benign nodules significantly in TCR beta diversity, with the difference appearing in blood and tumor.

Losses at the gene ends were 3 bases for V and 6 bases for J; bases not matched to a gene: 4. Germline assignment: CDR1 MDHEN and CDR2 SYDVKM. CDR3 length: 14 amino acids. Every patient underwent thyroid surgery untreated. In the original analysis: Clinicopathological groups of papillary thyroid cancer showed CDR3 differences that were used to build a distant-metastasis classifier. With MiXCR, TCRdb called clones anew from the PCR reads. The V and J calls follow TCRdb's processing rather than the paper's. The sample yields over 50,000 clones, 25% to 30% seen once. This receptor was identified in a female donor with papillary thyroid cancer or a benign thyroid nodule (not recorded which). Some clones in this sample may be carry-over from other donors' samples. Sequences were obtained from blood. This chain uses TRBV28 with TRBJ1-5, with 8 bases aligning to TRBD1. This CDR3 reads CASSFQGAAQPQHF. The CDR3 DNA sequence: TGTGCCAGCAGTTTCCAGGGGGCGGCTCAGCCCCAGCATTTT.